Listed below are T cell receptor beta chains from one sample, sequenced in a study of beta chain features in type 1 diabetes. TCRdb keeps only in-frame clones here, not all; method: immunoSEQ multiplex PCR. The data show just over 600,000 clones, with 15% seen just once and 0.07% to 0.095% held by the top ten. The specimen was naive CD4+ T cells from blood. The receptors were gathered from a man younger than 30 in good health. Both conserved end residues are part of each CDR3. A D gene is named only where the DNA matches it firmly. Clone size is shown for a subset of rows, as once, few, many or a class of expanded clone.

clone_size: few
j_call: TRBJ2-7
v_call: TRBV6-5
d_call: TRBD2
cdr3_nt: TGTGCCAGCAGTTACTCGGGCGGGACTACCTACGAGCAGTACTTC
cdr3_aa: CASSYSGGTTYEQYF

clone_size: few
j_call: TRBJ1-1
v_call: TRBV30
d_call: .
cdr3_nt: TGTGCCTGGAGTATAGGAGGGCTGAACACTGAAGCTTTCTTT
cdr3_aa: CAWSIGGLNTEAFF

clone_size: .
j_call: TRBJ1-4
v_call: TRBV29-1
d_call: .
cdr3_nt: TGCAGCGTTGGCGGGACGGGGGGTGAAAAACTGTTTTTT
cdr3_aa: CSVGGTGGEKLFF

clone_size: .
j_call: TRBJ2-3
v_call: TRBV5-6
d_call: .
cdr3_nt: TGTGCCAGCAGCTTGGGGGATACTAGCACAGATACGCAGTATTTT
cdr3_aa: CASSLGDTSTDTQYF

clone_size: .
j_call: TRBJ2-5
v_call: TRBV5-1
d_call: TRBD1
cdr3_nt: TGCGCCACCTCAGGGGGCGGCTACCAAGAGACCCAGTACTTC
cdr3_aa: CATSGGGYQETQYF

clone_size: few
j_call: TRBJ1-5
v_call: TRBV5-6
d_call: .
cdr3_nt: TGTGCCAGCAGCTTGCGGCAGGAGCGTAGCAATCAGCCCCAGCATTTT
cdr3_aa: CASSLRQERSNQPQHF

clone_size: few
j_call: TRBJ2-2
v_call: TRBV18
d_call: TRBD2
cdr3_nt: TGTGCCAGCTGCCCGCCCCTAAGCGGGGGTTACACCGGGGAGCTGTTTTTT
cdr3_aa: CASCPPLSGGYTGELFF

clone_size: few
j_call: TRBJ2-3
v_call: TRBV13
d_call: TRBD2
cdr3_nt: TGTGCCAGCAGCTTATCAAACGGACTAGCGGGAACGGATACGCAGTATTTT
cdr3_aa: CASSLSNGLAGTDTQYF

clone_size: .
j_call: TRBJ2-6
v_call: TRBV5-1
d_call: TRBD2
cdr3_nt: TGCGCCAGCAGAGCGGGAGGGCTTTCTGGGGCCAACGTCCTGACTTTC
cdr3_aa: CASRAGGLSGANVLTF

clone_size: few
j_call: TRBJ1-6
v_call: TRBV18
d_call: TRBD1
cdr3_nt: TGTGCCAGCTCACCCGGGACAGGGGGAAATTCACCCCTCCACTTT
cdr3_aa: CASSPGTGGNSPLHF

clone_size: few
j_call: TRBJ1-5
v_call: TRBV6-5
d_call: .
cdr3_nt: TGTGCCAGCAGTTACTCGGCCACCAATCAGCCCCAGCATTTT
cdr3_aa: CASSYSATNQPQHF

clone_size: many
j_call: TRBJ2-1
v_call: TRBV5-4
d_call: .
cdr3_nt: TGTGCCAGCAGTCCCTCCGCACAGTCTCAGGATGAGCAGTTCTTC
cdr3_aa: CASSPSAQSQDEQFF